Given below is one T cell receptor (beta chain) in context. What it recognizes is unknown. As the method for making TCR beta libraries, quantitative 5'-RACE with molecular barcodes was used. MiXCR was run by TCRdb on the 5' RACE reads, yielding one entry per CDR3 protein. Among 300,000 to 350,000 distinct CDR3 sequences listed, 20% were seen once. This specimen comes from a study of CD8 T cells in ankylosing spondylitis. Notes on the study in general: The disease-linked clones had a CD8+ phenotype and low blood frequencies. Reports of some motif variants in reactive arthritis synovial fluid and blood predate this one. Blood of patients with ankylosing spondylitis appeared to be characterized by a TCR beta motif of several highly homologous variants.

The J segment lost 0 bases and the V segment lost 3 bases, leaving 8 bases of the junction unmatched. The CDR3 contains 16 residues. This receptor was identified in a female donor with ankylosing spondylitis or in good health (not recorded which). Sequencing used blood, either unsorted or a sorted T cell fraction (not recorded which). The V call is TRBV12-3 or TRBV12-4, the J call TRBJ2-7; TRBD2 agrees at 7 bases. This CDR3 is CASSLGGMRSSYEQYF. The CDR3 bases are TGTGCCAGCAGTTTGGGAGGGATGAGGAGCTCCTACGAGCAGTACTTC.